The subject of this entry is one T cell receptor (beta chain). This entry belongs to a study of blood T cell repertoires in COVID-19. Study overall: There were acute and convalescent COVID-19 samples, and they came from the United States, Italy and Spain. The cDNA or gDNA used as material had been derived from T cells, B-cell-depleted T cells, or PBMCs.

As originally analysed: Cell counts per sample came from amplifying reference gene primers. The repertoire was sequenced with immunoSEQ multiplex PCR; TCRdb's copy has only in-frame clones and lacks some. V and J calls and clone size come straight from that table; D and trimming were deduced from the DNA. The repertoire consists of roughly 120,000 clones, with around nine tenths occurring once and the leading ten covering about 2.1%. V gave up 4 bases and J gave up 0 bases; unmatched junction bases: 8. The CDR3 spans 17 residues. The germline CDR1 and CDR2 sequences are LNHDA and SQIVND (reference sequence).

This clonotype was sampled from a woman aged 45-60 years with acute or convalescent COVID-19. Sequencing was done on a sample of peripheral blood. The chain combines TRBV19 with TRBJ1-4, with 7 bases fitting TRBD1. CDR3 sequence (DNA): TGTGCCAGTAGTAGGCCGGGGGACAGCACAACTAATGAAAAACTGTTTTTT. It codes for CASSRPGDSTTNEKLFF.